This is a list of T cell receptor beta chains from one sample in a study of T cells in Graves' hyperthyroidism and ophthalmopathy. TCRdb recomputed calls from the multiplex PCR reads with MiXCR, one row per CDR3 protein. The sample carries a few hundred thousand distinct CDR3 sequences, 12% to 15% recorded once. Sequenced material: blood. These TCRs come from a woman between 40 and 50 years old with Graves' hyperthyroidism. CDR3s include the opening cysteine and the closing phenylalanine or tryptophan.

V gene,CDR3 protein
TRBV5-1,CASSTDGSTNEKLFF
TRBV11-2,CASSEKIDGSSYNEQFF
TRBV28,CASSLNVGETQYF
TRBV3-1,CASSQEGATYGYTF
TRBV7-2,CASSLRQANYGYTF
TRBV6-1,CASRRQGQTQYF
TRBV3-1,CASSDQGLDQPQHF
TRBV20-1,CSAAKILSTDTQYF
TRBV20-1,CSARDRGGIAKSYEQYF
TRBV20-1,CSAIPIAGASDTQYF
TRBV19,CASTENRGQATEAFF
TRBV20-1,CSGAGQETQYF
TRBV2,CASSGTKDTQYF
TRBV28,CASSFLGGAAKNIQYF
TRBV6-1,CASSDSSSGSLYTQYF
TRBV28,CASSPRAFSPNYGYTF
TRBV12-3/TRBV12-4,CASSRLSSYEQYF
TRBV6-1,CASSYVRTSGNNEQFF
TRBV28,CASQITDRRIEAFF
TRBV20-1,CSARTRQGVSTEAFF
TRBV7-8,CASRPGTAVVYEQYF
TRBV24-1,CATSTGVKNIQYF
TRBV20-1,CSAPGLAVNNEQFF
TRBV11-2,CASSLDRQSTDTQYF
TRBV28,CASSPYRQGAGEKLFF
TRBV7-2,CASSLGGGGREQYF
TRBV20-1,CSARDQGLAGGDEQYF
TRBV7-9,CASSNRDFLTGELFF
TRBV9,CASSASGTYLYEQYF
TRBV5-1,CASSLQQGGGSPLHF
TRBV5-1,CASSRDREITEAFF
TRBV4-1,CASSQGSLAATGELFF
TRBV15,CATSRDRGTEQYF
TRBV3-1,CASSPASGRVDEQFF
TRBV19,CASSTTVSTDTQYF
TRBV19,CASNVAGDTGELFF
TRBV28,CASSFGQGLGGNQPQHF
TRBV10-3,CAISAQGNEQFF
TRBV13,CASSLALAGLVNEQFF
TRBV11-2,CASSSWASGMFNEQFF
TRBV7-2,CASSLAGSGVGETQYF
TRBV5-8,CASSLPGQGTDTQYF
TRBV5-1,CASSLEGQLNEKLFF
TRBV30,CAWSWDSGVSYNEQFF
TRBV20-1,CSARVDRGNQPQHF
TRBV29-1,CSVGVYEQYF
TRBV20-1,CSAQLGQGAQPQHF
TRBV7-9,CASSSRDNTYEQYF
TRBV10-3,CAIRGRREGETQYF
TRBV29-1,CSVVGQTYVAKNIQYF
TRBV13,CASSPALSSYNEQFF
TRBV19,CASSIGLQETQYF
TRBV7-9,CASSLISGRANEQFF
TRBV12-5,CASGLYGQVGEQYF